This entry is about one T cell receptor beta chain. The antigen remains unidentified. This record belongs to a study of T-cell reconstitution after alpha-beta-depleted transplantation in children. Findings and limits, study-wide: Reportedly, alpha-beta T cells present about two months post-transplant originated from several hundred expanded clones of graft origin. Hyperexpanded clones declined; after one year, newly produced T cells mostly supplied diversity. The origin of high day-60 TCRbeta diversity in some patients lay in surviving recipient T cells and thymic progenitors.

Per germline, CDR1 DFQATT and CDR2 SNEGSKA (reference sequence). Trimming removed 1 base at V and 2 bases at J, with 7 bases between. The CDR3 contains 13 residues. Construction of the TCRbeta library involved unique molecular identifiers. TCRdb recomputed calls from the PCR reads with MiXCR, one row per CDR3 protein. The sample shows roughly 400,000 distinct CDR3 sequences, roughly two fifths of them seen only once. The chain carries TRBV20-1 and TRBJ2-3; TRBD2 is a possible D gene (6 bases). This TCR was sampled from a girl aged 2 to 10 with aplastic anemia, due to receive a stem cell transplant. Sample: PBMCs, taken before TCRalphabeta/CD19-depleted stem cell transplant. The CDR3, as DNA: TGCAGTGCTAGAGGCGGGAACACAGATACGCAGTATTTT. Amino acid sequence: CSARGGNTDTQYF.